This record looks at one T cell receptor (beta chain) sequence and its context. Its antigen is not known. The data originate from a study of T cell responses to AZD1222 COVID-19 vaccine. The assay was immunoSEQ multiplex PCR, and TCRdb's table has in-frame clones only and misses some. The repertoire holds about 94,000 clones, 90% seen once, with over 7.5% in the top ten. Study-wide results and limits: Baseline serology detected seropositivity in only six AZD1222 recipients. Vaccine-associated CD4 TCRs ranged over spike, dominating at 160-218 and 743-854.

This TCR was recovered from an adult in good health. The sample in question was peripheral blood, obtained on day 0 of AZD1222 vaccination.

The CDR3 DNA reads as TGTGCCAGCAGGGTTGGAAGGGGGACTGAAGCTTTCTTT. Amino acid sequence: CASRVGRGTEAFF. The rearrangement links TRBV12-3 or TRBV12-4 to TRBJ1-1; possibly TRBD1 for D (6 bases). There are 13 residues in the CDR3. V was cut by 6 bases and J by 5 bases, with 13 bases left in between.